Following are 11 T cell receptor beta chains from one sample sequenced in a study of shared clonotypes between healthy human individuals. Measured with immunoSEQ multiplex PCR; TCRdb has only the in-frame clones, and not every one. The sample has about 690,000 clones, less than 95% seen once. Sequencing used memory CD8+ T cells from PBMCs. Subset noted: CD45RO+ cells pooled with CCR7-negative TemRA cells. These receptors all come from a man younger than 30 in good health. Some clones in this sample may be carry-over from other donors' samples.

The CDR3 loop reads CASSSWTGGTEAFF. In nucleotides, the CDR3 is TGTGCCAGCAGTTCCTGGACAGGAGGCACTGAAGCTTTCTTT. J is TRBJ1-1 and V is TRBV27; TRBD1 matches 7 bases. CDR3 length: 14 amino acids. Germline trimming cut 4 bases from V and 4 bases from J; bases unmatched to any gene: 6. The germline V gene encodes CDR1 MNHEY and CDR2 SMNVEV (reference sequence).

This chain uses TRBV29-1 with TRBJ2-7; D possibly uses TRBD1 or TRBD2 (6 bases each). This CDR3 has 15 amino acids. V was trimmed by 6 bases and J by 3 bases, leaving 21 bases between them. Per the germline V gene, CDR1 is SQVTM and CDR2 is ANQGSEA. The CDR3 is CSVQVWDTGDYEQYF. The CDR3 coding sequence is TGCAGCGTCCAAGTATGGGACACGGGGGACTACGAGCAGTACTTC.

This chain connects TRBV6-5 to TRBJ2-2; weak D call: TRBD1 (7 bases). V was pared by 0 bases and J by 5 bases, with 13 bases between. The germline gives CDR1 MNHEY, CDR2 SVGAGI. The CDR3 is made up of 16 amino acids. As DNA, the CDR3 is TGTGCCAGCAGTTACTCGGAGGGGGCGCAAACCGGGGAGCTGTTTTTT. Encoded protein: CASSYSEGAQTGELFF.

The V and J genes are TRBV7-8 and TRBJ2-7, with D perhaps matching TRBD2 (5 bases). V was pared by 1 base and J by 5 bases, with 9 bases between. The CDR3 is made up of 13 amino acids. Germline CDR1 and CDR2: SGHVS and FQNEAQ. In DNA, the CDR3 is TGTGCCAGCAGCTTAGATTACGGGGACGAGCAGTACTTC. This sequence encodes CASSLDYGDEQYF.

This clone occurred a few times. The J gene is TRBJ1-1, the V gene TRBV28, with D hard to call. Looked up from germline, CDR1 is MDHEN and CDR2 is SYDVKM. The V end was cut by 5 bases, the J end by 4 bases, with 17 bases between. The CDR3 is made up of 15 amino acids. CDR3 bases: TGTGCCAGCAGTGGCTCGTTGTTCAGTTCCACTGAAGCTTTCTTT. This codes for CASSGSLFSSTEAFF. Drawing the rest from reference TRBV28 and TRBJ1-1, the complete variable domain is DVKVTQSSRYLVKRTGEKVFLECVQDMDHENMFWYRQDPGLGLRLIYFSYDVKMKEKGDIPEGYSVSREKKERFSLILESASTNQTSMYLCASSGSLFSSTEAFFGQGTRLTVV.

This clone was recorded only once. At one end the junction does not follow the germline gene, possibly because of a read error. V usage is TRBV10-3 and J usage is TRBJ2-7, with TRBD2 matching over 9 bases. This CDR3 has 15 amino acids. Per germline, CDR1 ENHRY and CDR2 SYGVKD. This CDR3 is CASSPTSGYPYEQYF. CDR3 DNA: TGTGCCAGCAGTCCTACTAGCGGGTACCCCTACGAGCAGTACTTC.

The chain uses TRBV11-2 and TRBJ2-3, with 7 bases lining up with TRBD2. The J segment lost 8 bases and the V segment lost 1 base, leaving 12 bases of the junction unmatched. This CDR3 spans 16 amino acids. The germline V gene encodes CDR1 SGHAT and CDR2 FQNNGV. The CDR3 DNA sequence: TGTGCCAGCAGCTTAGGTTCGGCGGGGGAGCGGGCTACGCAGTATTTT. Translating it yields CASSLGSAGERATQYF.

The rearrangement links TRBV7-9 to TRBJ1-5; D might be TRBD1 (5 bases). In germline, CDR1 is SEHNR, CDR2 FQNEAQ (reference sequence). V lost 5 bases to trimming and J lost 2 bases, with 13 bases between them. The CDR3 runs to 15 residues. DNA of the CDR3: TGTGCCAGCAGCCCCGGGGTGGGGGGCAATCAGCCCCAGCATTTT. This sequence encodes CASSPGVGGNQPQHF.

The chain is built from TRBV9 and TRBJ2-1; no firm D call. Trimming stripped 0 bases from V and 0 bases from J, with 7 bases between. CDR1 is SGDLS, CDR2 YYNGEE, per germline. This CDR3 region has 15 residues. CDR3 sequence (DNA): TGTGCCAGCAGCGTAGAATATAGCTCCTACAATGAGCAGTTCTTC. Its translation: CASSVEYSSYNEQFF. Drawing the rest from reference TRBV9 and TRBJ2-1, the complete variable domain is DSGVTQTPKHLITATGQRVTLRCSPRSGDLSVYWYQQSLDQGLQFLIQYYNGEERAKGNILERFSAQQFPDLHSELNLSSLELGDSALYFCASSVEYSSYNEQFFGPGTRLTVL.

This chain links TRBV4-2 with TRBJ2-7; TRBD2 aligns across 10 bases. The trim removed 0 bases at V and 4 bases at J, leaving 6 bases unmatched. This CDR3 region has 16 residues. Germline V gene sequence: CDR1 LGHNA, CDR2 YNFKEQ. CDR3 loop: CASSQESGRAYYEQYF. DNA for the CDR3: TGTGCCAGCAGCCAAGAAAGCGGGAGGGCCTATTACGAGCAGTACTTC.

This clone was seen just once. The J gene is TRBJ2-7, the V gene TRBV29-1; TRBD1 is a possible D gene (7 bases). This CDR3 has 11 amino acids. The V gene lost 4 bases and the J gene lost 6 bases, with 10 bases spanning the gap. Germline V lookup: CDR1 SQVTM, CDR2 ANQGSEA. CDR3 coding DNA: TGCAGCGTTGTGGAGGGGGCCGAGCAGTACTTC. It is translated as CSVVEGAEQYF.